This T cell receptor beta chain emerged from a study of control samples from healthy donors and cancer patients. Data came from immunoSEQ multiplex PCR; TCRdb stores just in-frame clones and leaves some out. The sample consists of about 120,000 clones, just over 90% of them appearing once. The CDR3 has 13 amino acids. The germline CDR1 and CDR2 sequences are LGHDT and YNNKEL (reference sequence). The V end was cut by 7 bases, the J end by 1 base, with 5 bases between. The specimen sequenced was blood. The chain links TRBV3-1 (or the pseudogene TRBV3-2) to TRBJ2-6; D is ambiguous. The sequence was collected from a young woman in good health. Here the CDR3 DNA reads TGTGCCAGCACGCGGTCTGGGGCCAACGTCCTGACTTTC. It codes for CASTRSGANVLTF.